The following is a T cell receptor (beta chain) sequence with its context. Antigen: not known. Source study methods: Individual samples carried between about 20,000 and 700,000 TCRs, with more than 95,000 as the median. TCRdb reprocessed the RACE reads with MiXCR, giving one entry per CDR3 protein. TCRdb's processing, not the study's, gives the V and J calls here. Among 330,000 or so distinct CDR3 sequences listed, nearly 6.5% were seen once. This entry is derived from a study of human T cells and chemical hapten exposure. General study findings and limits: High-frequency TCRs, those above 1 in 1000, stayed the same after DPC sensitization.

This CDR3 is 15 amino acids long. With 0 bases removed from V and 3 bases from J, the gap between germline ends came to 9 bases. Germline V gene sequence: CDR1 SGHRS, CDR2 YFSETQ. Time point here: patch test 2, 6 weeks after DPC sensitization. The treatment denotes: therapeutic diphenylcyclopropenone sensitization with weekly scalp DPC. The gene calls are TRBV5-1 and TRBJ2-2; a weak D match, TRBD1 (6 bases). This TCR was sampled from a woman under 30 with alopecia areata. Some clones in this sample may be carry-over from other donors' samples. The sequencing here drew on whole blood, taken in connection with sensitization to the hapten diphenylcyclopropenone (DPC). The CDR3 nucleotides read TGCGCCAGCAGCTTGGTTAGGACAGACACCGGGGAGCTGTTTTTT. Translated, it gives CASSLVRTDTGELFF.